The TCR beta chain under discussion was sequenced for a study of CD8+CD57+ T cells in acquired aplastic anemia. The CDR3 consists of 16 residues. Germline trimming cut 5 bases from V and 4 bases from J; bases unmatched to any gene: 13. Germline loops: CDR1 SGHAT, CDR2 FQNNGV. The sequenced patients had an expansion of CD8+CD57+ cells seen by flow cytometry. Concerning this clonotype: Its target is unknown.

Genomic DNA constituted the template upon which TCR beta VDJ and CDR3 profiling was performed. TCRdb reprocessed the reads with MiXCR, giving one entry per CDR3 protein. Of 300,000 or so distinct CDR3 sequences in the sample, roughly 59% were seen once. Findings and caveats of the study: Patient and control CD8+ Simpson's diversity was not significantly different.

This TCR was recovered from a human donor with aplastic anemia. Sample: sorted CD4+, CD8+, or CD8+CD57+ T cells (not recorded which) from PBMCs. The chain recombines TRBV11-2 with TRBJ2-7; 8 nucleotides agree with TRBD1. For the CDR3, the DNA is TGTGCCAGCAGCGATCCCCCGTCGACAGGGGATTACGAGCAGTACTTC. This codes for CASSDPPSTGDYEQYF.